These T cell receptor beta chains were read from a single sample in a study of tumor-infiltrating lymphocytes in oesophageal squamous cell carcinoma. One entry per CDR3 protein, called by TCRdb with MiXCR from the PCR reads. The sample holds roughly 23,000 distinct CDR3 sequences, about a third seen once. Sample: esophageal tumor tissue. These receptors all stem from a female donor with esophageal squamous cell carcinoma. Each CDR3 is given with its conserved first and last residue. The D gene is left open where the match is weak. A clone size is listed for some rows: how often the clone was seen (once, few, many), or a class if it is expanded.

d_gene: TRBD2
v_gene: TRBV7-2
j_gene: TRBJ2-3
abundance: few
CDR3aa: CASSLVGSGDTSTDTQYF
CDR3nt: TGTGCCAGCAGCTTAGTCGGTAGCGGGGATACTAGCACAGATACGCAGTATTTT

d_gene: NA
v_gene: TRBV20-1
j_gene: TRBJ2-7
abundance: NA
CDR3aa: CSAPNQETLAYEQYF
CDR3nt: TGCAGTGCCCCAAACCAGGAAACTCTAGCCTACGAGCAGTACTTC

d_gene: NA
v_gene: TRBV6-1
j_gene: TRBJ2-1
abundance: many
CDR3aa: CAVRRDGGDEQFF
CDR3nt: TGTGCCGTCCGGAGGGACGGGGGAGATGAGCAGTTCTTC

d_gene: NA
v_gene: TRBV6-1
j_gene: TRBJ1-1
abundance: many
CDR3aa: CASSSSAGTEAFF
CDR3nt: TGTGCCAGCAGTTCATCTGCGGGCACTGAAGCTTTCTTT

d_gene: NA
v_gene: TRBV7-3
j_gene: TRBJ2-7
abundance: few
CDR3aa: CASSPQPSYNEQYF
CDR3nt: TGTGCCAGCAGCCCCCAACCTTCATACAATGAGCAGTACTTC

d_gene: TRBD2
v_gene: TRBV10-3
j_gene: TRBJ2-7
abundance: many
CDR3aa: CASGGTSGKTYEQYF
CDR3nt: TGTGCATCCGGGGGTACTAGCGGGAAAACCTACGAGCAGTACTTC

d_gene: NA
v_gene: TRBV6-6
j_gene: TRBJ2-7
abundance: many
CDR3aa: CASSYRLNSYEQYF
CDR3nt: TGTGCCAGCAGTTACCGACTGAACTCCTACGAGCAGTACTTC

d_gene: TRBD2
v_gene: TRBV7-3
j_gene: TRBJ2-1
abundance: medium-sized
CDR3aa: CASSSHSGVTYNEQFF
CDR3nt: TGTGCCAGCAGCTCCCATAGCGGGGTCACCTACAATGAGCAGTTCTTC

d_gene: TRBD1
v_gene: TRBV7-2
j_gene: TRBJ2-5
abundance: medium-sized
CDR3aa: CASSAGQGQTQYF
CDR3nt: TGTGCCAGCAGCGCGGGACAGGGGCAGACCCAGTACTTC

d_gene: TRBD2
v_gene: TRBV6-1
j_gene: TRBJ2-7
abundance: many
CDR3aa: CASTRGTSGSRGSYNEQYF
CDR3nt: TGTGCCAGCACTCGGGGGACTAGCGGGAGTAGGGGCTCCTACAATGAGCAGTACTTC

d_gene: NA
v_gene: TRBV7-3
j_gene: TRBJ2-5
abundance: once
CDR3aa: CASSPRHREGETQYF
CDR3nt: TGTGCCAGCAGCCCACGGCACAGGGAGGGTGAGACCCAGTACTTC

d_gene: NA
v_gene: TRBV19
j_gene: TRBJ1-5
abundance: many
CDR3aa: CASSITGDSNQPQHF
CDR3nt: TGTGCCAGTAGTATTACGGGGGATAGCAATCAGCCCCAGCATTTT

d_gene: NA
v_gene: TRBV28
j_gene: TRBJ2-7
abundance: many
CDR3aa: CASETATSPVQYF
CDR3nt: TGTGCCAGCGAAACGGCGACTTCTCCGGTGCAGTACTTC

d_gene: TRBD1
v_gene: TRBV6-6
j_gene: TRBJ1-3
abundance: NA
CDR3aa: CASSYRTGTSGNTIYF
CDR3nt: TGTGCCAGCAGTTACCGGACAGGGACCTCTGGAAACACCATATATTTT